In its sample, the clone carrying this T cell receptor beta chain was seen a few times. Libraries were prepared by immunoSEQ multiplex PCR; TCRdb keeps only in-frame clonotypes and omits some of them. Among some 170,000 clones listed, nearly 90% were seen once. This sample is part of a study of cytotoxic CD8 clonotypes in ibrutinib-treated CLL. TCR beta libraries used 1.5 to 2.5 micrograms of genomic DNA from cryopreserved PBMCs. The CDR3 runs 15 residues. Germline CDR1 is SGHDN and CDR2 is FVKESK. V lost 2 bases and J lost 5, with 15 bases in between. This chain uses TRBV14 with TRBJ2-5; D gene unclear. Material: PBMCs, obtained at disease progression, from a patient treated with ibrutinib. The source of this sequence is a human donor with chronic lymphocytic leukemia. CDR3 loop: CASSQNTNPAETQYF. DNA of the CDR3: TGTGCCAGCAGCCAAAACACAAACCCCGCGGAGACCCAGTACTTC.